The sequence of this TCR beta chain was determined in a study of cytomegalovirus exposure and HLA in healthy donors. Study as a whole: A subsequent analysis stated that the roughly 130 validation repertoires were run on the same platform as the roughly 700 first-cohort repertoires. Study observations and caveats: Reports indicated that the classifier achieved high specificity and sensitivity in diagnosing cytomegalovirus status. CMV antigen specificity was confirmed in vitro for a few CMV-associated chains. There were 150 to 200 TCR beta chains listed as cytomegalovirus-associated.

TCRdb's copy holds only in-frame clones and misses some; the assay was immunoSEQ multiplex PCR. The table has about 79,000 clones, roughly 93% seen once. In the case of this clone: Its target is unknown.

Germline V gene lookup returns CDR1 MNHNS and CDR2 SASEGT. CDR3 length: 10 residues. V was cut by 6 bases and J by 10 bases, with 7 bases left in between. What was sequenced was PBMCs. The receptor's source is a woman in her 30s in good health and CMV-seronegative. The gene calls are TRBV6-1 and TRBJ2-1; the D is unclear. The CDR3 DNA reads TGTGCCAGCAGGTTGGCAGAGCAGTTCTTC. Protein product: CASRLAEQFF.